Presented here are 7 T cell receptor beta chains from one specimen sequenced in a study of cytomegalovirus exposure and HLA in healthy donors. PCR amplification relied on 60 Vbeta primers (plus 13 Jbeta primers). Data came from immunoSEQ multiplex PCR; TCRdb stores just in-frame clones and leaves some out. The sample shows 150,000 to 200,000 clones, over 9.5% of them seen only once. The sample was PBMCs. The source is a man in his fifties in good health and CMV-seropositive.

The rearrangement joins TRBV7-9 to TRBJ2-1; D is unclear. V was shortened by 2 bases and J by 9 bases, with 8 bases between the two germline ends. Germline V CDR1 and CDR2: SEHNR, FQNEAQ (reference sequence). The CDR3 totals 12 residues. The CDR3 DNA is TGTGCCAGCAGCTTAACATGGAGTGAGCAGTTCTTC. Translation gives CASSLTWSEQFF.

In this sample, this clone turned up a few times. The chain is built from TRBV10-2 and TRBJ2-3; D remains unclear. CDR1 is WSHSY and CDR2 is SAAADI in the germline V gene. The CDR3 extends over 11 amino acids. Deletions cut 7 bases from V and 5 bases from J, with 7 bases between. CDR3 in amino acids: CASTQLDTQYF. The CDR3 DNA sequence: TGCGCCAGCACCCAGTTAGATACGCAGTATTTT.

This clone came up a few times. The gene calls are TRBV4-3 and TRBJ2-3; possibly TRBD1 for D (5 bases). Trimming took off 0 bases at V and 3 bases at J, with 10 bases between the two ends. Germline-derived CDR1 and CDR2 are LGHNA and YSLEER. This CDR3 comprises 15 residues. The CDR3 reads CASSQDPQGTDTQYF. DNA for the CDR3: TGCGCCAGCAGCCAAGATCCCCAGGGAACAGATACGCAGTATTTT.

V gene TRBV19 combines with J gene TRBJ2-5; D unclear. Germline CDR1 and CDR2: LNHDA and SQIVND (reference sequence). The CDR3 has 13 amino acids. V was cut by 11 bases and J by 2 bases, with 15 bases left in between. The chain's CDR3 is CAVSSPEQETQYF. Here the CDR3 DNA reads TGTGCCGTGTCCAGTCCCGAACAAGAGACCCAGTACTTC.

This clone was seen more than once but under ten times. The gene calls are TRBV2 and TRBJ2-2, with TRBD2 matching 10 bases. The CDR3 spans 17 residues. CDR1 is SNHLY and CDR2 is FYNNEI in the germline V gene. The junction had 9 bases not matched to a gene; V was cut back by 4 bases and J by 4 bases. CDR3 sequence (DNA): TGTGCCAGCAGTGGAAGCGGGGGGGCCCAGGTCACCGGGGAGCTGTTTTTT. Amino acids: CASSGSGGAQVTGELFF.

The chain carries TRBV15 and TRBJ2-7; 8 bases align to TRBD2. The CDR3 totals 15 residues. V was pared by 3 bases and J by 2 bases, with 6 bases of the junction left unmatched. Germline V gene data show CDR1 as LNHNV and CDR2 as YYDKDF (reference sequence). In DNA form, the CDR3 reads TGTGCCACCAGCAGCGGGGGGGCGCCCACCTACGAGCAGTACTTC. Its protein product is CATSSGGAPTYEQYF.

The chain couples TRBV5-4 to TRBJ1-1; 8 positions match TRBD1. The CDR3 spans 14 residues. Germline V gene data show CDR1 as SGHNT and CDR2 as YYREEE (reference sequence). V lost 0 bases, J lost 5 bases, and 3 bases stayed unmatched. The CDR3 reads CASSLGQGRTEAFF. CDR3 bases: TGTGCCAGCAGCTTGGGACAGGGGAGAACTGAAGCTTTCTTT.